This T cell receptor (beta chain) was recovered during a study of T cells after yellow fever vaccination. Study-level findings and limits: Contaminants from the bulk population, in the form of abundant clonotypes, could be found in FACS-sorted repertoires. Once the booster was given, most primary-vaccination clones reappeared, at about 95% for CD4 and over 75% for CD8.

The authors made TCR cDNA by 5'RACE template switching, adding a universal primer site and UMIs. TCRdb redid the calling of the 5' RACE reads with MiXCR, one entry per CDR3 protein. Of a few hundred thousand distinct CDR3 sequences listed, roughly 6.2% are singletons. Germline CDR1 and CDR2: MNHNS and SASEGT. V lost 2 bases, J lost 8 bases, and 5 bases lay in between. This CDR3 has 11 amino acids. As concerns this clonotype: Its target is not known.

The rearrangement uses TRBV6-1 and TRBJ2-3, with D unresolved. Specimen: CD4+ T cells sorted from PBMCs, collected on the day of the yellow fever booster vaccination. The sequence was obtained from a man aged 25-45 years who received the YFV17D yellow fever vaccine. CDR3 in DNA: TGTGCCAGCAGTGAACCCGTTACGCAGTATTTT. Its protein is CASSEPVTQYF.